This TCR beta chain was found in a study of CD8+ T cells in alopecia areata. Study as a whole: Oral tofacitinib (5 to 10 mg twice daily) was administered to treated patients. Findings and caveats of the study: Administration of tofacitinib significantly diminished scalp clonality and expanded CD8+ clones within the top 100.

Concerning this clone itself: Its antigen is still unknown.

It was cDNA, reverse transcribed from extracted RNA, that served as the sequencing template. The table came from immunoSEQ multiplex PCR; TCRdb's copy has only in-frame clones and leaves some out. This sample has some 190,000 clones, with more than 55% found just once. Sample treatment: oral pan-JAK inhibitor, 5-10 mg twice daily. Sequences were derived from CD4+ T cells sorted from blood, sampled between weeks 49 and 50, from a patient treated with tofacitinib. The clonotype comes from a human donor with alopecia areata.

CDR3 in DNA: TGCAGCGCCATAAGTGACAGGGATGGCTACACCTTC. It codes for CSAISDRDGYTF. The chain carries TRBV29-1 and TRBJ1-2; TRBD1 matches at 7 bases. The V and J ends lost 7 bases and 6 bases, in that order; junction bases with no gene match: 8. CDR3 length equals 12 residues. Germline V gene sequence: CDR1 SQVTM, CDR2 ANQGSEA. The full variable domain, in which reference TRBV29-1 and TRBJ1-2 provide the parts outside the CDR3, is SAVISQKPSRDICQRGTSLTIQCQVDSQVTMMFWYRQQPGQSLTLIATANQGSEATYESGFVIDKFPISRPNLTFSTLTVSNMSPEDSSIYLCSAISDRDGYTFGSGTRLTVV.